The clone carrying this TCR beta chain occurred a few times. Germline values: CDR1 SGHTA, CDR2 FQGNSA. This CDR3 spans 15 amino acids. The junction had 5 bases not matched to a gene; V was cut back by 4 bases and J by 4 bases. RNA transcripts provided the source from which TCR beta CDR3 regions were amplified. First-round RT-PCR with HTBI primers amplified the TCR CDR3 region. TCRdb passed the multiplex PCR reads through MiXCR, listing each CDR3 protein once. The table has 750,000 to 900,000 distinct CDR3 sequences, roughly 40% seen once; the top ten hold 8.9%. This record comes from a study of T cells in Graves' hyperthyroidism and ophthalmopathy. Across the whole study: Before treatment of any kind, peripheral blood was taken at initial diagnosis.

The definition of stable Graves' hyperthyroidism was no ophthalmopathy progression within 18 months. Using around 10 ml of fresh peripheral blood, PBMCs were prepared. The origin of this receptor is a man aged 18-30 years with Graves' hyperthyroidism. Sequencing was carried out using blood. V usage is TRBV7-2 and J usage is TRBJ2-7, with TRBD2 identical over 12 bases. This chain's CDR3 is CASSSSTSGGYEQYF. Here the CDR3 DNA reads TGTGCCAGCAGCTCGTCGACTAGCGGGGGTTACGAGCAGTACTTC.